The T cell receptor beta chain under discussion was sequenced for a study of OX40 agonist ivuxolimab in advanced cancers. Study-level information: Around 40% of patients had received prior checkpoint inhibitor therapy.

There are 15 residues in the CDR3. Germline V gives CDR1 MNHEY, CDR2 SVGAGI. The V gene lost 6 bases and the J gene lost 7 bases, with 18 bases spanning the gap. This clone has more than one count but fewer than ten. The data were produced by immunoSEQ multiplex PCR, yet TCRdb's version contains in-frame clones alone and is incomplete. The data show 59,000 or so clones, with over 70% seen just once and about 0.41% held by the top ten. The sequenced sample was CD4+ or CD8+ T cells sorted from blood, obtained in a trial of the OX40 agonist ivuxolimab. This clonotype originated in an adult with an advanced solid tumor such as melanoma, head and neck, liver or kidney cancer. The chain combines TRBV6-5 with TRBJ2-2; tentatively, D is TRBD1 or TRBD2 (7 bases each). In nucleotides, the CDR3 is TGTGCCAGCAGAACGCTCCAGGGGGGGCTCGGGGAGCTGTTTTTT. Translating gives CASRTLQGGLGELFF.